These 9 T cell receptor beta chains were sequenced from one sample in a study of CD8+ T cells in alopecia areata. Treatment in this sample: oral pan-JAK inhibitor, 5-10 mg twice daily. cDNA prepared by RNA extraction and subsequent reverse transcription served as the template for sequencing. Profiled with immunoSEQ multiplex PCR; TCRdb holds only in-frame clones, not every one. The sample lists over 100,000 clones, around 50% seen once, with 9% to 15% in the top ten. This specimen consisted of CD8+ T cells sorted from blood, obtained at week 24, from a patient treated with tofacitinib. These receptors originate from a human donor with alopecia areata.

The chain employs TRBV14 and TRBJ1-4, with D possibly being TRBD1 (5 bases). Germline loops: CDR1 SGHDN, CDR2 FVKESK. This CDR3 is built from 16 residues. V was trimmed by 0 bases and J by 8 bases, leaving 16 bases between them. The DNA of the CDR3 is TGTGCCAGCAGCCAAGAAGAGGGGCGTATAGAGGAAAAACTGTTTTTT. Amino acids: CASSQEEGRIEEKLFF.

This clone showed up just once. This rearrangement joins TRBV30 to TRBJ1-4; tentative D call: TRBD1 (5 bases). Germline-derived CDR1 and CDR2 are GTSNPN and SVGIG (reference sequence). Trimming cost V 2 bases and J 7 bases, with 17 bases left between them. The CDR3 has 15 residues. This CDR3 reads CAWSPRNQGLEKLFF. The CDR3 DNA reads TGTGCCTGGAGTCCTCGGAACCAGGGCCTTGAAAAACTGTTTTTT.

The chain links TRBV11-2 to TRBJ2-5; 8 bases map to TRBD1. Germline V gene sequence: CDR1 SGHAT, CDR2 FQNNGV. Germline trimming cut 5 bases from V and 5 bases from J; bases unmatched to any gene: 10. There are 15 residues in the CDR3. The CDR3 sequence is CASSRKTGDHETQYF. Written as DNA, the CDR3 is TGTGCCAGCAGCCGAAAGACAGGGGATCACGAGACCCAGTACTTC.

V and J are TRBV7-9 and TRBJ1-2, with D possibly matching TRBD1 (5 bases). This CDR3 is built from 11 residues. The ends were cut back, 2 bases at V and 11 bases at J, with 9 bases in the middle. Germline-derived CDR1 and CDR2 are SEHNR and FQNEAQ (reference sequence). As DNA, the CDR3 is TGTGCCAGCAGCTTACAGGGAGAGTACACCTTC. Translating it yields CASSLQGEYTF.

The CDR3: CAVSLAGVGEETQYF. The CDR3 DNA reads TGTGCCGTATCCTTGGCGGGGGTTGGGGAGGAGACCCAGTACTTC. V usage is TRBV10-3 and J usage is TRBJ2-5, with 7 bases that match TRBD2. The CDR3 is made up of 15 amino acids. Germline V gene sequence: CDR1 ENHRY, CDR2 SYGVKD. The J segment lost 5 bases and the V segment lost 11 bases, leaving 17 bases of the junction unmatched.

V and J are TRBV13 and TRBJ2-1, with D tentatively TRBD1 or TRBD2 (6 bases each). V lost 6 bases to trimming and J lost 2 bases, with 23 bases between them. Germline V gene data show CDR1 as PRHDT and CDR2 as FYEKMQ (reference sequence). The CDR3 length is 18 residues. CDR3 loop: CASRSGETSQRAYNEQFF. The CDR3 DNA reads as TGTGCCAGCAGGTCAGGGGAGACTAGTCAGCGGGCCTACAATGAGCAGTTCTTC. Complete variable domain (other parts from reference TRBV13 and TRBJ2-1): AAGVIQSPRHLIKEKRETATLKCYPIPRHDTVYWYQQGPGQDPQFLISFYEKMQSDKGSIPDRFSAQQFSDYHSELNMSSLELGDSALYFCASRSGETSQRAYNEQFFGPGTRLTVL.

The chain employs TRBV7-9 and TRBJ1-2; 7 positions match TRBD1. There are 13 residues in the CDR3. The ends lost 2 bases at V and 5 bases at J; junction bases unmatched: 2. CDR1 is SEHNR and CDR2 is FQNEAQ in the germline V gene (reference sequence). In DNA, the CDR3 is TGTGCCAGCAGCTTAAGGGGACAGTATGGCTACACCTTC. Translated: CASSLRGQYGYTF.

The chain combines TRBV14 with TRBJ2-5, with D perhaps being TRBD1 or TRBD2 (6 bases each). CDR1 SGHDN and CDR2 FVKESK come from the germline V gene. V was clipped by 1 base and J by 2 bases, with 11 bases between them. The CDR3 extends over 15 amino acids. The CDR3 loop reads CASSQARGPQETQYF. DNA of the CDR3: TGTGCCAGCAGCCAAGCTCGGGGGCCTCAAGAGACCCAGTACTTC.

The rearrangement links TRBV9 to TRBJ1-4; 10 bases map to TRBD1. The CDR3 runs to 15 residues. With 4 bases clipped from V and 3 bases from J, the junction kept 3 bases outside the gene matches. Germline CDR1 and CDR2: SGDLS and YYNGEE. The CDR3 sequence is CASSSGQGANEKLFF. As DNA, the CDR3 is TGTGCCAGCAGCTCCGGACAGGGGGCTAATGAAAAACTGTTTTTT.